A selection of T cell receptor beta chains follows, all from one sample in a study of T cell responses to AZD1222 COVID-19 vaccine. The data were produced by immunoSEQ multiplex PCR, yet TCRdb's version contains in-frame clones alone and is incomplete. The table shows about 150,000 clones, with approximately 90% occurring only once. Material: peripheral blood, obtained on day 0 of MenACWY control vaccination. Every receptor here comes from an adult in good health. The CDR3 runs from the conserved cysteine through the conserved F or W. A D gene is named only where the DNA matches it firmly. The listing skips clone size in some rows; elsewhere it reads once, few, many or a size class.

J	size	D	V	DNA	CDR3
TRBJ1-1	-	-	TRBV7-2	TGTGCCAGCAGCTTAGGGAACCAGGGGTGGTACACTGAAGCTTTCTTT	CASSLGNQGWYTEAFF
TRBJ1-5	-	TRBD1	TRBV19	TGTGCCAGTAGTATAACCTACAGGGGGGCCCAGCCCCAGCATTTT	CASSITYRGAQPQHF
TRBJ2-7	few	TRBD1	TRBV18	TGTGCCAGCTCACTCTACCCCGGGACAGATTCCTACGAGCAGTACTTC	CASSLYPGTDSYEQYF
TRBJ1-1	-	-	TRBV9	TGTGCCAGCAGCGTAGCGATCTCGGGGGGCGGCACTGAAGCTTTCTTT	CASSVAISGGGTEAFF
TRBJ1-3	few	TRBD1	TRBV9	TGTGCCAGCAGCGCGACAGGGGGCGCGTCTGGAAACACCATATATTTT	CASSATGGASGNTIYF
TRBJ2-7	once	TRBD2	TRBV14	TGTGCCAGCAGCCCGCGGACTAGCGGGACCTACGAGCAGTACTTC	CASSPRTSGTYEQYF
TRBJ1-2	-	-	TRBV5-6	TGTGCCAGCAGCCCAACAGACGCCAAGGGCTACACCTTC	CASSPTDAKGYTF
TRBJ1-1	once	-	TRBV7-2	TGTGCCAGCAGCTTAGACGGGGTGAACACTGAAGCTTTCTTT	CASSLDGVNTEAFF
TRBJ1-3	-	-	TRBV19	TGTGCCAGCCGGATGTCGAGCTCTGGAAACACCATATATTTT	CASRMSSSGNTIYF
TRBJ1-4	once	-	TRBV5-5	TGTGCCAGCAGCTTGGGGACAGCCAGTTGGGAAAAACTGTTTTTT	CASSLGTASWEKLFF
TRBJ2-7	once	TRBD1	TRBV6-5	TGTGCCAGCGAAGAGAGACAGGGGGCCTCCTACGAGCAGTACTTC	CASEERQGASYEQYF
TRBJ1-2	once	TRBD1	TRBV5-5	TGTGCCAGCAGCTGGGACAGGGTTGGCTATGGCTACACCTTC	CASSWDRVGYGYTF
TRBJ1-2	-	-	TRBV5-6	TGTGCCAGCAGCTTCGGGACCGCCGGGCCCACCTTC	CASSFGTAGPTF